The T cell receptor beta chain under discussion was sequenced for a study of blood T cell repertoires in COVID-19. Assay used: immunoSEQ multiplex PCR; TCRdb lists only in-frame clones, some missing. The sample has 150,000 to 200,000 clones, about 85% seen once. Germline values: CDR1 MNHEY, CDR2 SVGAGI. This CDR3 is 15 amino acids long. J lost 0 bases, V lost 7 bases, and 6 bases had no gene match. Material for sequencing was peripheral blood. The J gene is TRBJ1-3, the V gene TRBV6-5; TRBD1 matches at 7 bases. This clonotype originated in an older man with COVID-19, enrolled during active disease. The CDR3 DNA is TGTGCCAGCAATAGGGGGCCCCACTCTGGAAACACCATATATTTT. Translated: CASNRGPHSGNTIYF.